This T cell receptor (beta chain) came from a study of T cell responses to AZD1222 COVID-19 vaccine. This clone was detected once. Only in-frame clones appear in the TCRdb table, and some are missing; sequencing was by immunoSEQ multiplex PCR. The sample includes around 110,000 clones, about 92% of them seen just once. With V trimmed by 1 base and J by 7 bases, 5 bases remained unmatched. CDR1 and CDR2 from the germline V gene are LNHDA and SQIVND (reference sequence). This CDR3 region has 15 residues. This TCR came from an adult in good health. This chain links TRBV19 with TRBJ2-1, with 9 bases lining up with TRBD2. Sequenced material: peripheral blood, taken on day 0 of AZD1222 vaccination. CDR3 in amino acids: CASSIGREGLNEQFF. The DNA for the CDR3 is TGTGCCAGTAGTATAGGGCGGGAGGGCCTGAATGAGCAGTTCTTC.